This is a list of T cell receptor beta chains from one sample in a study of identical twins. TCRdb redid the calling of the 5' RACE reads with MiXCR, one entry per CDR3 protein. The table includes 1.5 million to 2 million distinct CDR3 sequences, under 35% detected once. Sequencing was carried out using cord blood. The receptors were sampled from a newborn girl in good health. Both conserved end residues are part of each CDR3. Each record gives: clone size, D gene, J gene, V gene, CDR3 DNA, CDR3 protein. The D gene is left open where the match is weak. Clone size is given for some rows only: seen once, a few or many times, or a class if the clone is expanded.

>.|TRBD1|TRBJ2-7|TRBV27
TGTGTCACAGGGGGACCCTACGAGCAGTACTTC
CVTGGPYEQYF
>.|.|TRBJ2-1|TRBV28
TGTGCCAGCGAGGGACCCTACAATGAGCAGTTCTTC
CASEGPYNEQFF
>.|.|TRBJ1-1|TRBV25-1
TGTGCCAGCACCTCAATAGGGAGGGGGGCCACTGAAGCTTTCTTT
CASTSIGRGATEAFF
>.|TRBD2|TRBJ2-3|TRBV9
TGTGCCAGCAGCTCCGGGACTAGCGGGCTTACAGATACGCAGTATTTT
CASSSGTSGLTDTQYF
>.|.|TRBJ2-3|TRBV15
TGTGCCACCAGCAGCGGCAGGTCACACACAGATACGCAGTATTTT
CATSSGRSHTDTQYF
>.|.|TRBJ1-2|TRBV4-2
TGTGCCAGCAGCCAAGATCTCCGGGGAGGGGGTAACTATGGCTACACCTTC
CASSQDLRGGGNYGYTF
>.|TRBD1|TRBJ1-2|TRBV20-1
TGCAGTGCTAGAGACCCCGGACAGGCTCCAACCTATGGCTACACCTTC
CSARDPGQAPTYGYTF
>few|.|TRBJ2-2|TRBV4-1
TGCGCCAGCAGCCAATCGATCACAGCGTCCACCGGGGAGCTGTTTTTT
CASSQSITASTGELFF
>few|TRBD2|TRBJ2-1|TRBV29-1
TGCAGCGTTGTCCGGGGCGGGAGCAAATACAATGAGCAGTTCTTC
CSVVRGGSKYNEQFF
>.|TRBD2|TRBJ2-1|TRBV5-1
TGCGCCAGCAGCTTGGAGACTAGCGCTAACAATGAGCAGTTCTTC
CASSLETSANNEQFF
>many|.|TRBJ2-1|TRBV29-1
TGCAGCGTTGACGGGAGAGGCGACAATGAGCAGTTCTTC
CSVDGRGDNEQFF
>.|TRBD2|TRBJ2-1|TRBV12-3/TRBV12-4
TGTGCCAGCAGTTTAAGGCGGGAGCCCTACAATGAGCAGTTCTTC
CASSLRREPYNEQFF
>many|.|TRBJ2-7|TRBV4-2
TGTGCCAGCAGCCAAGATCGTGCTCTTTCCTACGAGCAGTACTTC
CASSQDRALSYEQYF
>few|TRBD2|TRBJ2-7|TRBV20-1
TGCAGTGCTAATTCATTAGCGGGAGAGGCCTACGAGCAGTACTTC
CSANSLAGEAYEQYF
>.|.|TRBJ2-7|TRBV6-6
TGTGCCAGCAGTTCCCACGACAGGGGCGGGGGACACGAGCAGTACTTC
CASSSHDRGGGHEQYF
>few|.|TRBJ1-1|TRBV28
TGTGCCAGCAGTTTTAGACGGTTGAACACTGAAGCTTTCTTT
CASSFRRLNTEAFF
>few|.|TRBJ2-4|TRBV15
TGTGCCACCAGCAAAGGGGGAACCTTAGCCAAAAACATTCAGTACTTC
CATSKGGTLAKNIQYF
>few|.|TRBJ2-5|TRBV3-1
TGTGCCAGCAGCCAAGTACCCGTCGGGGAGCAGTACTTC
CASSQVPVGEQYF
>.|.|TRBJ2-3|TRBV27
TGTGCCACCTGGACGGATACGCAGTATTTT
CATWTDTQYF
>.|TRBD2|TRBJ2-1|TRBV20-1
TGCAGTGCTAGAGTTCACGCCGGACTAGCCTCCTACGAGCAGTTCTTC
CSARVHAGLASYEQFF
>few|TRBD1|TRBJ1-4|TRBV20-1
TGCAGTGCTTTCCGACAGGGGAATGGCGAAAAACTGTTTTTT
CSAFRQGNGEKLFF
>.|TRBD2|TRBJ2-2|TRBV4-2
TGTGCCAGCAGCCAAGATCAACTAGCGGGGTATCGTCCCGGGGAGCTGTTTTTT
CASSQDQLAGYRPGELFF
>.|TRBD2|TRBJ2-5|TRBV3-1
TGTGCCAGCAGCCAAGATTGGATAGCGGGGGGGCCCCAAGAGACCCAGTACTTC
CASSQDWIAGGPQETQYF
>.|.|TRBJ2-4|TRBV20-1
TGCAGTGCTAGATATAGGGTAGCCAAAGACATTCAGTACTTC
CSARYRVAKDIQYF
>.|.|TRBJ2-3|TRBV19
TGTGCCAGTAGTATAGGACAGGTCCTTCACACAGATACGCAGTATTTT
CASSIGQVLHTDTQYF
>few|.|TRBJ2-7|TRBV6-1
TGTGCCAGCAGTGAACAGGGATTTAGCGAGCAGTACTTC
CASSEQGFSEQYF
>once|.|TRBJ2-6|TRBV28
TGTGCCAGCAGTATAACAGGGACCGGGGCCAACGTCCTGACTTTC
CASSITGTGANVLTF
>few|.|TRBJ2-3|TRBV12-3/TRBV12-4
TGTGCCAGCAGTTTATCTGGGTTGGGAGATACGCAGTATTTT
CASSLSGLGDTQYF
>few|.|TRBJ1-5|TRBV10-3
TGTGCCATCAGTGAAGCTCGAGGCGGGGATCGTCAGCCCCAGCATTTT
CAISEARGGDRQPQHF
>few|TRBD2|TRBJ2-7|TRBV5-1
TGCGCCAGCAGCTTGGGGCCTCAGGGACTAGACTCCTACGAGCAGTACTTC
CASSLGPQGLDSYEQYF
>.|TRBD2|TRBJ2-7|TRBV5-4
TGTGCCAGCAGCTTGGGACTAGCGGGAGGGAGTATATACGAGCAGTACTTC
CASSLGLAGGSIYEQYF
>.|.|TRBJ2-1|TRBV7-9
TGTGCCAGCAGCTACTCCTACAATGAGCGGTTCTTC
CASSYSYNERFF
>many|.|TRBJ2-3|TRBV12-3/TRBV12-4
TGTGCCAGCAGTTTTGTGGCGGGGAGCACAGATACGCAGTATTTT
CASSFVAGSTDTQYF
>.|TRBD1|TRBJ1-1|TRBV3-1
TGTGCCAGCAGCCAAGGACAGGGTTTTGAAGCTTTCTTT
CASSQGQGFEAFF
>.|TRBD1|TRBJ1-4|TRBV4-1
TGCGCCAGCAGCCAAACCGGGACAGGGTCCGAAAAACTGTTTTTT
CASSQTGTGSEKLFF
>few|.|TRBJ2-5|TRBV20-1
TGCAGTGCGCGGAGGACGGCTATTGAAGAGACCCAGTACTTC
CSARRTAIEETQYF
>few|TRBD1|TRBJ2-5|TRBV5-1
TGCGCCAGCAGCTTGGCCATGGGACAGGTTCCCACTGAGACCCAGTACTTC
CASSLAMGQVPTETQYF
>.|.|TRBJ1-1|TRBV29-1
TGCAGCGTTGTGGAGGGGAACACTGAAGCTTTCTTT
CSVVEGNTEAFF
>.|TRBD2|TRBJ2-5|TRBV29-1
TGCAGCGTTGTTCGGAGGGGACTAGCGGGTCCTGGGTATTACGATGAGCAGTACTTC
CSVVRRGLAGPGYYDEQYF
>.|TRBD1|TRBJ2-1|TRBV20-1
TGCAGTGCTAGACCGGGACAGGGGGCCCACGAGACCCAGTTCTTC
CSARPGQGAHETQFF
>.|.|TRBJ2-5|TRBV12-3/TRBV12-4
TGTGCCAGCAGTCCTCCCTGGAGCGGGGAGACCCAGTACTTC
CASSPPWSGETQYF